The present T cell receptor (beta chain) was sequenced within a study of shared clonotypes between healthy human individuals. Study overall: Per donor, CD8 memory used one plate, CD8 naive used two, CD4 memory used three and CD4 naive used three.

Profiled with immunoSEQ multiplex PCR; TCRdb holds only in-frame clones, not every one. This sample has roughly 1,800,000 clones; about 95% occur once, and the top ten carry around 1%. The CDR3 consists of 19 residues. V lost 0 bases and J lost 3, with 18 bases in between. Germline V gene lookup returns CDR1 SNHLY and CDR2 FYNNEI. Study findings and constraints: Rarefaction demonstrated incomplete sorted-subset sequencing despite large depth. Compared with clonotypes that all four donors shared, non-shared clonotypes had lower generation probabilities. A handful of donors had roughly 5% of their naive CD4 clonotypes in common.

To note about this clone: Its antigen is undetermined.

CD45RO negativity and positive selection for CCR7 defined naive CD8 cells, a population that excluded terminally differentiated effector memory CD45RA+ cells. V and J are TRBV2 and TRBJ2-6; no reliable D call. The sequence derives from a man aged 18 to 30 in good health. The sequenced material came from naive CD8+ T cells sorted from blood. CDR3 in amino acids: CASSEAFGAEQGGANVLTF. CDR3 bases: TGTGCCAGCAGTGAAGCTTTCGGTGCAGAACAAGGTGGGGCCAACGTCCTGACTTTC.